This T cell receptor (beta chain) was retrieved from a study of human T cells and chemical hapten exposure. Sample time point: patch test 1, 2 weeks after DPC sensitization. The treatment denotes: therapeutic diphenylcyclopropenone sensitization with weekly scalp DPC. The CDR3 loop spans 12 amino acids. CDR1 and CDR2 (germline): SQVTM, ANQGSEA. V was cut by 2 bases and J by 1 base, with 4 bases left in between. TCRdb reanalysed the RACE reads using MiXCR and keeps one entry per CDR3 protein. This sample carries roughly 180,000 distinct CDR3 sequences, about a fifth of them seen once, and the ten largest clones take approximately 6.7%.

The chain combines TRBV29-1 with TRBJ2-3, with D uncertain. This specimen was whole blood, taken in connection with sensitization to the hapten diphenylcyclopropenone (DPC). The TCR was taken from a woman in her fifties or sixties with alopecia areata. Some clones in this sample may be carry-over from other donors' samples. The DNA for the CDR3 is TGCAGCGTTGAACCGCGCACAGATACGCAGTATTTT. Translation gives CSVEPRTDTQYF.